This T cell receptor beta chain stems from a study of beta chain features in type 1 diabetes. This clone turned up a few times. The antigen remains undetermined. CDR1 and CDR2 (germline): MNHNY, SVGAGI (reference sequence). V lost 2 bases and J lost 4, with 17 bases in between. The CDR3 sequence is 16 residues long. Reverse transcribing all isolated RNA meant expressed TCRB transcripts were sequenced. The data were produced by immunoSEQ multiplex PCR, yet TCRdb's version contains in-frame clones alone and is incomplete. The table records around 400,000 clones, approximately 12% of them present only once. General study results and limits: There was no resolution here of whether HLA type influences TCRB rearrangement. VDJ junctions sequenced from type 1 diabetes patients showed fewer insertions and more deletions.

This clonotype originated in a man in his late teens or twenties in good health. The source material was naive CD4+ T cells from blood. V gene TRBV6-6 combines with J gene TRBJ1-1; TRBD1 is a possible D gene (6 bases). The CDR3 spells CASSYLSQGKGTEAFF. The DNA of the CDR3 is TGTGCCAGCAGTTACCTATCGCAGGGGAAGGGCACTGAAGCTTTCTTT.